This T cell receptor beta chain was documented in a study of cytomegalovirus exposure and HLA in healthy donors. Study-wide background: Falling in the Caucasian-associated ancestry cluster were 81% of some 400 genotyped donors.

A remark on this clone: Its antigen remains unknown.

Germline CDR1 LNHDA, CDR2 SQIVND (reference sequence). This CDR3 has 15 residues. V was cut by 3 bases and J by 0 bases, with 9 bases left in between. Amplification used 60 Vbeta primers and 13 Jbeta primers. The repertoire was sequenced with immunoSEQ multiplex PCR; TCRdb's copy has only in-frame clones and lacks some. The repertoire consists of roughly 130,000 clones, with 65% to 90% occurring once and the leading ten covering just under 3%. Study observations and caveats: TCR beta chains associated with HLA were, in a later analysis, more clonally expanded than equally common others. For most TCR beta V segments, an earlier analysis put the productive rate at about 90% or about 30% of the time.

The sequence derives from a woman younger than 35 in good health and CMV-seropositive. The chain recombines TRBV19 with TRBJ1-5; no clear D gene. Sequencing used PBMCs. The CDR3: CASSINAYSNQPQHF. The CDR3 bases are TGTGCCAGTAGTATTAATGCGTATAGCAATCAGCCCCAGCATTTT.